One sample yielded the 13 T cell receptor beta chains listed below, sequenced in a study of cytomegalovirus exposure and HLA in healthy donors. Researchers ran the PCR with 60 Vbeta and 13 Jbeta primers. TCRdb's copy holds only in-frame clones and misses some; the assay was immunoSEQ multiplex PCR. This table has 55,000 to 70,000 clones, 83% appearing once. The sequencing input was PBMCs. The receptors stem from a human donor in good health.

The V gene is TRBV28, the J gene TRBJ2-1; 11 bases align to TRBD2. From germline, CDR1 is MDHEN and CDR2 SYDVKM. CDR3 length: 16 residues. J was trimmed by 9 bases and V by 4 bases; bases with no gene match: 11. DNA for the CDR3: TGTGCCAGCAGTTCCTTGACTAGCGGGAACATATTTGAGCAGTTCTTC. This gives the protein CASSSLTSGNIFEQFF. The complete variable domain, with remaining parts taken from reference TRBV28 and TRBJ2-1, reads DVKVTQSSRYLVKRTGEKVFLECVQDMDHENMFWYRQDPGLGLRLIYFSYDVKMKEKGDIPEGYSVSREKKERFSLILESASTNQTSMYLCASSSLTSGNIFEQFFGPGTRLTVL.

CDR3 coding DNA: TGTGCCAGCAGTGCACAGGGAGTGGAGCAGCCCCAGCATTTT. Protein sequence: CASSAQGVEQPQHF. The gene calls are TRBV28 and TRBJ1-5; D possibly corresponds to TRBD1 (6 bases). The germline CDR1 and CDR2 sequences are MDHEN and SYDVKM. V was pared by 5 bases and J by 7 bases, with 15 bases between. The CDR3 covers 14 residues.

V usage is TRBV10-3 and J usage is TRBJ2-5, with 14 positions matching TRBD2. The J call may be incorrect, as the DNA end agrees better with TRBJ2-7. Germline assignment: CDR1 ENHRY and CDR2 SYGVKD. This CDR3 comprises 16 residues. The CDR3 is CAISVGTSGGPYEQYF. CDR3 nucleotide sequence: TGTGCCATCAGTGTGGGGACTAGCGGGGGACCATACGAGCAGTACTTC.

This sequence joins TRBV5-4 and TRBJ2-5; the D is unclear. Gene TRBJ2-7 matches the end of the DNA better, so the J call may be wrong. Germline values: CDR1 SGHNT, CDR2 YYREEE (reference sequence). CDR3 length: 12 residues. This chain's CDR3 is CASSSTLGEQYF. The CDR3 DNA sequence: TGTGCCAGCAGCTCCACCCTGGGCGAGCAGTACTTC.

This clone was observed a single time. The chain is built from TRBV4-1 and TRBJ2-1, with 10 bases matching TRBD2. Unmatched junction bases numbered 12, after V lost 5 bases and J lost 8 bases. The length of the CDR3 is 16 residues. CDR1 and CDR2 from the germline V gene are MGHRA and YSYEKL. The CDR3 protein is CASSSRFTSGTHEQFF. The CDR3 bases are TGCGCCAGCAGCTCAAGATTTACTAGCGGGACACATGAGCAGTTCTTC.

This clone appeared a few times. This chain connects TRBV11-3 to TRBJ2-7; TRBD1 matches 7 bases. The V segment lost 2 bases and the J segment 2 bases; nucleotides outside the gene matches: 3. The CDR3 is 14 residues long. Germline values: CDR1 SGHNT, CDR2 YENEEA. The CDR3 region is CASSLRQGPYEQYF. As DNA, the CDR3 is TGTGCCAGCAGCTTACGACAGGGCCCCTACGAGCAGTACTTC.

This clone was detected only once. CDR3 DNA: TGTGCCACCAAAGCAGGGGGCCTCTATGGCTACACCTTC. Residues: CATKAGGLYGYTF. The chain couples TRBV25-1 to TRBJ1-2; 8 bases fit TRBD1. Germline assignment: CDR1 MGHDK and CDR2 SYGVNS. The CDR3 sequence is 13 residues long. V lost 10 bases to trimming and J lost 4 bases; unmatched junction nucleotides: 8.

This clone was seen only a few times. The chain joins TRBV15 to TRBJ2-1, with 9 bases that match TRBD1. V shed 8 bases and J 4 bases; nucleotides not matched to a gene: 6. CDR1 LNHNV and CDR2 YYDKDF come from the germline V gene (reference sequence). The CDR3 spans 14 residues. The CDR3 region is CATAGDREYNEQFF. As DNA, the CDR3 is TGTGCCACCGCGGGGGACAGGGAATACAATGAGCAGTTCTTC.

The gene calls are TRBV7-3 and TRBJ2-2; TRBD2 is a possible D gene (6 bases). The V gene's germline CDR1 is SGHTA and CDR2 FQGTGA. The CDR3 length is 15 residues. V shed 5 bases and J shed 5 bases, with 15 bases lying between them. For the CDR3, the DNA is TGTGCCAGCAGCCCCTCCGGGAGCACTACCGGGGAGCTGTTTTTT. Translation: CASSPSGSTTGELFF.

The chain employs TRBV5-1 and TRBJ2-3; 10 positions agree with TRBD2. The CDR3 has 16 residues. V gave up 4 bases and J gave up 2 bases; unmatched junction bases: 7. Germline-derived CDR1 and CDR2 are SGHRS and YFSETQ. CDR3 protein: CASSARTSGNTDTQYF. In nucleotides, the CDR3 is TGCGCCAGCAGCGCCAGGACTAGCGGAAACACAGATACGCAGTATTTT.

This clone was counted between two and nine times. The chain joins TRBV4-2 to TRBJ2-1; 9 bases map to TRBD2. Germline CDR1 LGHNA, CDR2 YNFKEQ. The J segment lost 2 bases and the V segment lost 4 bases, leaving 3 bases of the junction unmatched. This CDR3 comprises 15 residues. The CDR3 spells CASSRLAEAYNEQFF. DNA of the CDR3: TGTGCCAGCAGCCGACTAGCGGAGGCCTACAATGAGCAGTTCTTC.

V is TRBV19 and J is TRBJ1-5; 9 bases match TRBD1. After removal of 8 bases from V and 4 bases from J, the junction contained 6 bases not matched to a gene. From germline, CDR1 is LNHDA and CDR2 SQIVND (reference sequence). This CDR3 is built from 14 residues. CDR3 region: CASRYRGRNQPQHF. CDR3 coding DNA: TGTGCCAGTCGTTACAGGGGGCGGAATCAGCCCCAGCATTTT.

V usage is TRBV19 and J usage is TRBJ2-2, with a weak D call TRBD1 (6 bases). The V end was cut by 1 base, the J end by 6 bases, with 12 bases between. CDR1 and CDR2 from the germline V gene are LNHDA and SQIVND (reference sequence). The CDR3 is 15 amino acids. The CDR3 DNA sequence: TGTGCCAGTAGTATAGTACAGGGTAATGCCGGGGAGCTGTTTTTT. Translated, it gives CASSIVQGNAGELFF.